Following are 8 T cell receptor beta chains from one sample sequenced in a study of vaccination and CD4 T cells after COVID-19. Antigens for these TCRs are unknown. Sequence data for DNA of cultured CD4+ T cells were generated by the Oncomine TCR Beta short-read assay. TCRdb redid the calling of the PCR reads with MiXCR, one entry per CDR3 protein. The table has fewer than 30,000 distinct CDR3 sequences, under 55% seen once. The time point was: late sampling 161 to 241 days after vaccination in a few convalescent patients. Treatment specified: approximately 11-day PBMC culture with coronavirus spike peptide pools or control peptides (ViraFEST assay). The starting material was CD4+ T cells from blood, cultured in vitro, obtained about 7 months after SARS-CoV-2 vaccination. The receptor set was obtained from a human donor who had recovered from COVID-19.

The chain carries TRBV7-2 and TRBJ2-7, with D hard to call. The CDR3 is 13 amino acids. Germline-derived CDR1 and CDR2 are SGHTA and FQGNSA. V was shortened by 3 bases and J by 4 bases, with 10 bases between the two germline ends. CDR3 sequence: CASSLALQYEQYF. The CDR3 region has the DNA TGTGCCAGCAGCTTGGCCCTTCAGTACGAGCAGTACTTC.

This clonotype appeared a few times. J is TRBJ2-7 and V is TRBV20-1; 7 bases fit TRBD1. The CDR3 spans 14 residues. V shed 0 bases and J 2 bases; nucleotides not matched to a gene: 4. The V gene's germline CDR1 is DFQATT and CDR2 SNEGSKA (reference sequence). The CDR3 sequence: CSARDPQGAYEQYF. CDR3 in DNA: TGCAGTGCTAGAGATCCCCAGGGGGCCTACGAGCAGTACTTC.

This clonotype has only a few counts. The chain combines TRBV15 with TRBJ1-3, with 7 bases fitting TRBD1. Germline loops: CDR1 LNHNV, CDR2 YYDKDF (reference sequence). The CDR3 is made up of 15 amino acids. Trimming cost V 2 bases and J 0 bases; bases outside gene matches: 1. The CDR3 here is CATSRRQGSGNTIYF. The CDR3 DNA is TGTGCCACCAGCAGACGACAGGGCTCTGGAAACACCATATATTTT. Using reference TRBV15 and TRBJ1-3 for the parts outside the CDR3, the full variable domain is DAMVIQNPRYQVTQFGKPVTLSCSQTLNHNVMYWYQQKSSQAPKLLFHYYDKDFNNEADTPDNFQSRRPNTSFCFLDIRSPGLGDTAMYLCATSRRQGSGNTIYFGEGSWLTVV.

The chain recombines TRBV20-1 with TRBJ2-1; D call uncertain. The germline V and J ends were trimmed by 6 bases and 4 bases, with 19 bases remaining between them. Germline lookup yields CDR1 DFQATT and CDR2 SNEGSKA (reference sequence). There are 15 residues in the CDR3. The CDR3 protein is CSAPVEGRRYNEQFF. The CDR3 nucleotides are TGCAGTGCGCCCGTTGAAGGCCGCAGATACAATGAGCAGTTCTTC.

V gene TRBV7-3 combines with J gene TRBJ2-1, with no clear D. The CDR3 is 14 residues long. V lost 1 base and J 5 bases, leaving 9 bases between the germline ends. CDR1 SGHTA and CDR2 FQGTGA come from the germline V gene. CDR3 bases: TGTGCCAGCAGCTTAAATCCTGGACACAATGAGCAGTTCTTC. This codes for CASSLNPGHNEQFF.

This sequence joins TRBV12-3 or TRBV12-4 and TRBJ1-5; 7 positions agree with TRBD1. J was trimmed by 7 bases and V by 6 bases; bases with no gene match: 12. The CDR3 consists of 15 residues. This chain's CDR3 is CASSTTGAGKQPQHF. The DNA for the CDR3 is TGTGCCAGCAGCACCACAGGGGCGGGAAAGCAGCCCCAGCATTTT.

This clonotype was seen a few times. This chain connects TRBV25-1 to TRBJ2-7, with D perhaps TRBD2 (7 bases). The CDR3 extends over 14 amino acids. Trimming took off 3 bases at V and 2 bases at J, with 11 bases between the two ends. Germline-derived CDR1 and CDR2 are MGHDK and SYGVNS. The CDR3 coding sequence is TGTGCCAGCAGTGATTTCGGGGGGCCCTACGAGCAGTACTTC. Protein product: CASSDFGGPYEQYF.

V and J are TRBV6-4 and TRBJ2-3; the D is unclear. The CDR3 consists of 14 residues. Germline V lookup: CDR1 MRHNA, CDR2 SNTAGT. Trimming cost V 2 bases and J 0 bases, with 6 bases left between them. The CDR3 loop is CASSDGGSTDTQYF. CDR3 DNA: TGTGCCAGCAGTGACGGCGGCAGCACAGATACGCAGTATTTT.